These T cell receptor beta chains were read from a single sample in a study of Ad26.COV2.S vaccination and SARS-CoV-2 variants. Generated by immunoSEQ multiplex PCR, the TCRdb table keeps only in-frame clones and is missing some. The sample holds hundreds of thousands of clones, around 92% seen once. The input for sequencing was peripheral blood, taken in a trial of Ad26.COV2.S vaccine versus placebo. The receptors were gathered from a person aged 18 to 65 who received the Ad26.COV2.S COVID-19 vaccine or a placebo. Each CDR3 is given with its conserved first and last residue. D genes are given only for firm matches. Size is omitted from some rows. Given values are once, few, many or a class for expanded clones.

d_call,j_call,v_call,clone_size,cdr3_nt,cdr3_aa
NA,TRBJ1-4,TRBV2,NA,TGTGCCAGCCATGCAGGGCAAGAAAAACTGTTTTTT,CASHAGQEKLFF
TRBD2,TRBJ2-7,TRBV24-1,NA,TGTGCCACCAGCGGGTCTAGCGGTTCCTACGAGCAGTACTTC,CATSGSSGSYEQYF
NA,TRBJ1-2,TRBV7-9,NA,TGTGCCAGCAGCGGGGAGAACTATGGCTACACCTTC,CASSGENYGYTF
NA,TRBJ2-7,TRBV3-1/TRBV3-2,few,TGTGCCAGCAGCCACGCTACGCCCTCCTACGAGCAGTACTTC,CASSHATPSYEQYF
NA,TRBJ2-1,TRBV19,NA,TGTGCCAGTACGGTCACTGGGGGGTACAATGAGCAGTTCTTC,CASTVTGGYNEQFF
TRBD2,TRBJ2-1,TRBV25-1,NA,TGTGCCAGCAGTGAAGTTGGCGGGAGGACTTACAATGAGCAGTTCTTC,CASSEVGGRTYNEQFF
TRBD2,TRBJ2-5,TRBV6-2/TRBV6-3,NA,TGTGCCAGCAGTTACGGGACTAGCGGGGTGGAGACCCAGTACTTC,CASSYGTSGVETQYF
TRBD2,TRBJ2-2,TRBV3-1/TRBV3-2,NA,TGTGCCAGCAGCCAAGGCGGCGGGAGGGGTGGCACCGGGGAGCTGTTTTTT,CASSQGGGRGGTGELFF
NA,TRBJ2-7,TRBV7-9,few,TGTGCCAGCAGCTTAGGGGGGACCTCCTACGAGCAGTACTTC,CASSLGGTSYEQYF
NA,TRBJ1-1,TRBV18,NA,TGTGCCAGCTCATCTGGACCGAACACTGAAGCTTTCTTT,CASSSGPNTEAFF
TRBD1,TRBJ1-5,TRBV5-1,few,TGCGCCAGCAGCTTGGACCCCCGGGACAGGGACTTTCAGCCCCAGCATTTT,CASSLDPRDRDFQPQHF
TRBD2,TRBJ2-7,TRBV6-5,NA,TGTGCCAGCAGTTATGGACTAGCGGGAGTTGAGCAGTACTTC,CASSYGLAGVEQYF
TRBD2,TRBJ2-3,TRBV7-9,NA,TGTGCCAGCAGCTCTGGACTAGCGGGTTTCACAGATACGCAGTATTTT,CASSSGLAGFTDTQYF
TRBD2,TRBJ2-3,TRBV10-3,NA,TGTGCCATCAGTGAGGCGGGGGGGAGCACAGATACGCAGTATTTT,CAISEAGGSTDTQYF
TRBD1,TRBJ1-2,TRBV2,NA,TGTGCCAGCAGTGGGGGGACAGGACGGGGCTACACCTTC,CASSGGTGRGYTF
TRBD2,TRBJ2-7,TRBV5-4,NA,TGTGCCAGCAGCTTGGGGCTAGCGGGGTCTCCCTACGAGCAGTACTTC,CASSLGLAGSPYEQYF
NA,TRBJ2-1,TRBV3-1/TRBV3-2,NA,TGTGCCAGCAGCCAAGAGGCGGGGTCCTACAATGAGCAGTTCTTC,CASSQEAGSYNEQFF
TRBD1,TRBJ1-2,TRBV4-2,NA,TGTGCCAGCAGCTCCCGGGACAGGACTCTTGGCTACACCTTC,CASSSRDRTLGYTF
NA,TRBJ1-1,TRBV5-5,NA,TGTGCCAGCAGCTGGGACCCGAACACTGAAGCTTTCTTT,CASSWDPNTEAFF
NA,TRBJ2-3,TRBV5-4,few,TGTGCCAGCAGCATTGATCTGGAGTGGGGCACAGATACGCAGTATTTT,CASSIDLEWGTDTQYF
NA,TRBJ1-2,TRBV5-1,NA,TGCGCCAGCAGCAAACGGACGCAGTCCGATTATGGCTACACCTTC,CASSKRTQSDYGYTF
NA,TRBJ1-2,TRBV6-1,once,TGTGCCAGCAGTGAATCGGCGGGCGGCTACACCTTC,CASSESAGGYTF
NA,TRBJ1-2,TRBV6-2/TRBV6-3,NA,TGTGCCAGCAGCCGGACCTCTCCCTATGGCTACACCTTC,CASSRTSPYGYTF
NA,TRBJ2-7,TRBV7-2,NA,TGTGCCAGCAGCCTCATGGGCGGCGCCTTAGGCTACGAGCAGTACTTC,CASSLMGGALGYEQYF
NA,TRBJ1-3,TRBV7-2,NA,TGTGCCAGCAGCCCCAGGGGTAACACCATATATTTT,CASSPRGNTIYF
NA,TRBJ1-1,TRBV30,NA,TGTGCCTGGGCACGGGAAAGGGTCACTGAAGCTTTCTTT,CAWARERVTEAFF
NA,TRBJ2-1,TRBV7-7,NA,TGTGCTAGCAGTCAAGGACCCACCGAGGCGGGTGAGCAGTTCTTC,CASSQGPTEAGEQFF